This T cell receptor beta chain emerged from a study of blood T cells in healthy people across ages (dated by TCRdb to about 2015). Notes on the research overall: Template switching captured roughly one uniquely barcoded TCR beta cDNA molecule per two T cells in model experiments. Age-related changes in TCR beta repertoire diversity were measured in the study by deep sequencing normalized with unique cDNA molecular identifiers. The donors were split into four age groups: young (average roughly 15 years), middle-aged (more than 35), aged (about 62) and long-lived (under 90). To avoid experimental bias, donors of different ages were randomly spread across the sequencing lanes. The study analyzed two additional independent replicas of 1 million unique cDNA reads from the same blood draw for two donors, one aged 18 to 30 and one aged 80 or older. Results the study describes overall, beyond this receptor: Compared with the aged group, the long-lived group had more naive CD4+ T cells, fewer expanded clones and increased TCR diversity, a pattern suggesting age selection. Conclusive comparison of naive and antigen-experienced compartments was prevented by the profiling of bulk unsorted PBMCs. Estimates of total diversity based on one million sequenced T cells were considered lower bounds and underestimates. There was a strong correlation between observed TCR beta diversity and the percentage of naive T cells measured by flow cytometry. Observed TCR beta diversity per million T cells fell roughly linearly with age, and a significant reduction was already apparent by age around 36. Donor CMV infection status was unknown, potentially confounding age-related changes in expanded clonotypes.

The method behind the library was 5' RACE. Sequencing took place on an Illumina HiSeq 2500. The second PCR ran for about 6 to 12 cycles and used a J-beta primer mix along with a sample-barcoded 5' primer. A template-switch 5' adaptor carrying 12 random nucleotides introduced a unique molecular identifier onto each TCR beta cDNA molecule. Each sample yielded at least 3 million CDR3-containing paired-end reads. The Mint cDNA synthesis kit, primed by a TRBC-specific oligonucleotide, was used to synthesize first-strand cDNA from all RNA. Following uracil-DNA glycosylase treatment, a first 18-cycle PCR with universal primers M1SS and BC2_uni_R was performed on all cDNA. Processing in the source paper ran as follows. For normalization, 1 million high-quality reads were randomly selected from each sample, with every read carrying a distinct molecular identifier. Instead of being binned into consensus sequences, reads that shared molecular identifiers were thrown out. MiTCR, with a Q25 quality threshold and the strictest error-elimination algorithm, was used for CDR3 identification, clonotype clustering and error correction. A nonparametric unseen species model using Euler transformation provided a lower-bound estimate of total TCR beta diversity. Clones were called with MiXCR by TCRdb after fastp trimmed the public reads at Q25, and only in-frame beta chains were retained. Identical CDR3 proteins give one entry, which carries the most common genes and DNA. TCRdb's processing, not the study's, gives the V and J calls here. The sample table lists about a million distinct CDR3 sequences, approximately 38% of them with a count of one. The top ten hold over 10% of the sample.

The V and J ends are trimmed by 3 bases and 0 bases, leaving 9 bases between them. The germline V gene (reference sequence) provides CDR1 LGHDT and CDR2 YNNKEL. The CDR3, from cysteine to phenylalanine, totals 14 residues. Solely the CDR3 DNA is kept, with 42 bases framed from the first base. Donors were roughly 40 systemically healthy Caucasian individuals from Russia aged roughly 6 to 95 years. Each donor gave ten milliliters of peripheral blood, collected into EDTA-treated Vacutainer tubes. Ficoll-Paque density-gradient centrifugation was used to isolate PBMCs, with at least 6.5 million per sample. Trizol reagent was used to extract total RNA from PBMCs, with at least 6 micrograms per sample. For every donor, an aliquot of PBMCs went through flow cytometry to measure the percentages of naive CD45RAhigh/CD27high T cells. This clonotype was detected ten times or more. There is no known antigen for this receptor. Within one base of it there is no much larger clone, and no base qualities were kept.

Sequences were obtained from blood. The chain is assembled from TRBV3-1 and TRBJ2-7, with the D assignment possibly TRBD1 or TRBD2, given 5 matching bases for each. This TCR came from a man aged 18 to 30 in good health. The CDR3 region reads CASSHGTVSYEQYF. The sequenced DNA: TGTGCCAGCAGCCACGGGACGGTCTCCTACGAGCAGTACTTC.